This TCR beta chain emerged from a study of T cell changes during pregnancy in multiple sclerosis. The trim removed 7 bases at V and 7 bases at J, leaving 6 bases unmatched. Germline CDR1 reads SGHRS; CDR2 reads YFSETQ. The CDR3 runs 14 residues. Some clones are missing from TCRdb's copy, which holds only in-frame ones; the method was immunoSEQ multiplex PCR. The profile shows 55,000 to 70,000 clones, 75% to 90% of them singletons. V is TRBV5-1 and J is TRBJ2-1; TRBD2 matches 12 bases. The clonotype originates from a female donor with multiple sclerosis, enrolled in a pregnancy study. The sample was peripheral blood, taken after pregnancy. Here the CDR3 DNA reads TGCGCCAGCCTCCCAACTAGCGGGGGGAATGAGCAGTTCTTC. This codes for CASLPTSGGNEQFF.